The 23 T cell receptor beta chains below come from one sample, sequenced in a study of PD-1 blockade in classical Hodgkin lymphoma. The time point was: cycle 4 day 1 (C4D1), after less than 7 weeks of nivolumab. The patients all showed relapse after autologous stem cell transplantation, while their brentuximab vedotin exposure varied. The protocol was immunoSEQ multiplex PCR, while the TCRdb copy is restricted to in-frame clones and leaves out a portion. Of about 92,000 clones in the sample, around 80% are singletons; the top ten hold about 18%. Sample: peripheral blood mononuclear cells (PBMCs), taken before the fourth cycle of nivolumab. Every receptor here comes from a human donor with classical Hodgkin lymphoma.

The gene calls are TRBV19 and TRBJ2-7, with a tentative D call TRBD2 (5 bases). V was trimmed by 1 base and J by 4 bases, leaving 11 bases between them. The length of the CDR3 is 14 residues. Per the germline V gene, CDR1 is LNHDA and CDR2 is SQIVND (reference sequence). The CDR3 sequence: CASSIGLAKYEQYF. CDR3 coding DNA: TGTGCCAGTAGTATAGGGCTAGCAAAATACGAGCAGTACTTC. The full variable domain, rest sourced from reference TRBV19 and TRBJ2-7, is DGGITQSPKYLFRKEGQNVTLSCEQNLNHDAMYWYRQDPGQGLRLIYYSQIVNDFQKGDIAEGYSVSREKKESFPLTVTSAQKNPTAFYLCASSIGLAKYEQYFGPGTRLTVT.

The chain combines TRBV27 with TRBJ1-1, with TRBD1 as a possible D gene (6 bases). V was clipped by 5 bases and J by 0 bases, with 16 bases between them. The length of the CDR3 is 16 residues. The germline V gene has CDR1 MNHEY and CDR2 SMNVEV (reference sequence). The DNA for the CDR3 is TGTGCCAGCAGTCCCCCGGGGGCCCTGGTGAACACTGAAGCTTTCTTT. Amino acid sequence: CASSPPGALVNTEAFF.

This chain connects TRBV12-5 to TRBJ2-1; no definite D call. The ends were cut back, 6 bases at V and 6 bases at J, with 9 bases in the middle. Germline CDR1 and CDR2: LGHNT and FRNRAP. This CDR3 has 12 residues. The CDR3: CASGSWGNEQFF. CDR3 nucleotide sequence: TGTGCTAGTGGATCCTGGGGCAATGAGCAGTTCTTC.

This rearrangement joins TRBV28 to TRBJ2-3; 9 nucleotides line up with TRBD2. The CDR3 covers 16 residues. The V and J ends lost 5 bases and 2 bases, in that order; junction bases with no gene match: 8. Germline lookup yields CDR1 MDHEN and CDR2 SYDVKM. The CDR3 protein is CASSAPTSGYTDTQYF. In nucleotides, the CDR3 is TGTGCCAGCAGTGCGCCCACTAGCGGGTACACAGATACGCAGTATTTT.

The rearrangement uses TRBV6-5 and TRBJ2-7; TRBD1 might be the D (5 bases). The germline V and J ends were trimmed by 7 bases and 1 base, with 14 bases remaining between them. Germline-derived CDR1 and CDR2 are MNHEY and SVGAGI. The CDR3 spans 14 residues. As DNA, the CDR3 is TGTGCCAGCACCCCCCTGGACAATTCCTACGAGCAGTACTTC. Residues: CASTPLDNSYEQYF.

The chain employs TRBV28 and TRBJ1-2, with 11 positions matching TRBD1. V shed 5 bases, J shed 4 bases, and the junction held 15 bases outside the gene matches. The CDR3 sequence is 18 residues long. The germline gives CDR1 MDHEN, CDR2 SYDVKM. The CDR3: CASSTGSGQGELFYGYTF. CDR3 coding DNA: TGTGCCAGCAGTACTGGGTCGGGACAGGGGGAGCTCTTCTATGGCTACACCTTC.

In this sample, this clone turned up a few times. V gene TRBV7-9 combines with J gene TRBJ1-3, with a weak D call TRBD1 (5 bases). V was trimmed by 5 bases and J by 8 bases, leaving 7 bases between them. The germline gives CDR1 SEHNR, CDR2 FQNEAQ (reference sequence). The CDR3 runs 11 residues. The DNA for the CDR3 is TGTGCCAGCAGCGTAGGGGACACCATATATTTT. Translating gives CASSVGDTIYF. Complete variable domain (other parts from reference TRBV7-9 and TRBJ1-3): DTGVSQNPRHKITKRGQNVTFRCDPISEHNRLYWYRQTLGQGPEFLTYFQNEAQLEKSRLLSDRFSAERPKGSFSTLEIQRTEQGDSAMYLCASSVGDTIYFGEGSWLTVV.

The chain links TRBV5-1 to TRBJ2-5, with D perhaps TRBD1 (5 bases). Per germline, CDR1 SGHRS and CDR2 YFSETQ. This CDR3 is 13 amino acids long. Deletions cut 4 bases from V and 5 bases from J, with 12 bases between. CDR3 loop: CASSAPGSETQYF. CDR3 nucleotides: TGCGCCAGCAGCGCACCAGGGTCGGAGACCCAGTACTTC.

This sequence joins TRBV15 and TRBJ1-5, with D uncertain. This CDR3 comprises 13 residues. Germline V CDR1 and CDR2: LNHNV, YYDKDF (reference sequence). Between the trimmed V and J ends, which lost 0 bases and 9 bases, there was a span of 9 bases. CDR3 amino acids: CATSRDRVGPQHF. The CDR3 coding sequence is TGTGCCACCAGCAGAGATCGGGTTGGGCCCCAGCATTTT.

CDR3 region: CASSPMDGETQYF. Written as DNA, the CDR3 is TGTGCCAGCAGCCCCATGGACGGAGAGACCCAGTACTTC. The chain combines TRBV7-7 with TRBJ2-5, with D unclear. The germline V gene encodes CDR1 SSHAT and CDR2 FNYEAQ (reference sequence). The V end lost 5 bases, the J end lost 4 bases, and 11 bases lay between the germline ends. The CDR3 is 13 amino acids.

The genes are TRBV5-4 and TRBJ1-3, with no clear D. Germline V gene lookup returns CDR1 SGHNT and CDR2 YYREEE (reference sequence). Trimming took 0 bases from V and 0 from J, leaving 10 bases between them. The CDR3 loop spans 16 amino acids. The CDR3 region has the DNA TGTGCCAGCAGCTTGGACCCCAGAAGCTCTGGAAACACCATATATTTT. Amino acid sequence: CASSLDPRSSGNTIYF.

The rearrangement joins TRBV28 to TRBJ1-3, with a tentative D call TRBD1 (6 bases). The CDR3 consists of 18 residues. The V end lost 7 bases, the J end lost 0 bases, and 22 bases lay between the germline ends. The germline V gene encodes CDR1 MDHEN and CDR2 SYDVKM. The CDR3 loop reads CASTAGGQGGTSGNTIYF. The DNA for the CDR3 is TGTGCCAGCACTGCTGGGGGGCAGGGAGGGACCTCTGGAAACACCATATATTTT. Full variable domain (rest looked up from reference TRBV28 and TRBJ1-3): DVKVTQSSRYLVKRTGEKVFLECVQDMDHENMFWYRQDPGLGLRLIYFSYDVKMKEKGDIPEGYSVSREKKERFSLILESASTNQTSMYLCASTAGGQGGTSGNTIYFGEGSWLTVV.

The gene calls are TRBV13 and TRBJ2-2; tentatively, D is TRBD1 (5 bases). Per germline, CDR1 PRHDT and CDR2 FYEKMQ (reference sequence). V lost 2 bases and J 5 bases, leaving 15 bases between the germline ends. CDR3 length: 16 residues. For the CDR3, the DNA is TGTGCCAGCAGCTTATCGGCAGGGCGGTTGACCGGGGAGCTGTTTTTT. Encoded protein: CASSLSAGRLTGELFF.

In this sample, this clone turned up a few times. V is TRBV19 and J is TRBJ2-4; 9 bases match TRBD2. The J segment lost 9 bases and the V segment lost 3 bases, leaving 12 bases of the junction unmatched. CDR3 length equals 16 residues. Germline V lookup: CDR1 LNHDA, CDR2 SQIVND (reference sequence). The CDR3 DNA reads as TGTGCCAGTAGTATTTGGCGGGAGGGCCAACTCCCCATTCAGTACTTC. It is translated as CASSIWREGQLPIQYF.

The chain is built from TRBV10-3 and TRBJ1-5; D is undetermined. From germline, CDR1 is ENHRY and CDR2 SYGVKD. Trimming left V 0 bases short and J 15 bases short, with 15 bases between. The CDR3 covers 13 residues. The CDR3 region has the DNA TGTGCCATCAGTGAGTCGACTCAGGTGGTATTGCATTTT. Translated: CAISESTQVVLHF.

The chain joins TRBV10-3 to TRBJ2-7, with 10 bases that match TRBD2. Per germline, CDR1 ENHRY and CDR2 SYGVKD. Trimming took 6 bases from V and 2 from J; bases not matched to a gene: 4. The CDR3 spans 14 residues. The CDR3 nucleotides are TGTGCCATCAGCAGGACTAGCGGCACCTACGAGCAGTACTTC. It yields the protein CAISRTSGTYEQYF.

V and J are TRBV7-9 and TRBJ2-3; 7 nucleotides align to TRBD2. The germline V gene encodes CDR1 SEHNR and CDR2 FQNEAQ (reference sequence). There are 15 residues in the CDR3. The J segment lost 1 base and the V segment lost 2 bases, leaving 3 bases of the junction unmatched. The DNA for the CDR3 is TGTGCCAGCAGCTTAAGGCTAGCGGGCACAGATACGCAGTATTTT. Translating gives CASSLRLAGTDTQYF.

The chain uses TRBV28 and TRBJ1-3; D may be TRBD1 (6 bases). This CDR3 region has 14 residues. Germline assignment: CDR1 MDHEN and CDR2 SYDVKM. The germline V and J ends were trimmed by 6 bases and 3 bases, with 12 bases remaining between them. DNA for the CDR3: TGTGCCAGCAGCTCTCGGGGGCGTGGAAACACCATATATTTT. Protein product: CASSSRGRGNTIYF.

This clone is a singleton in its sample. This chain links TRBV5-1 with TRBJ1-5; D not resolved. In germline, CDR1 is SGHRS, CDR2 YFSETQ. There are 15 residues in the CDR3. The ends were cut back, 2 bases at V and 2 bases at J, with 11 bases in the middle. CDR3 sequence (DNA): TGCGCCAGCAGCTTAGGGAGCCAGGGCAATCAGCCCCAGCATTTT. It encodes CASSLGSQGNQPQHF.

The gene calls are TRBV10-3 and TRBJ2-7; D is undetermined. V lost 6 bases and J lost 6, with 9 bases in between. This CDR3 is built from 11 residues. The V gene's germline CDR1 is ENHRY and CDR2 SYGVKD. CDR3 in amino acids: CAISPLREQYF. The CDR3 DNA is TGTGCCATCAGCCCCTTACGCGAGCAGTACTTC.

The chain carries TRBV5-4 and TRBJ2-1, with D perhaps assigned TRBD1 or TRBD2 (5 bases each). CDR1 SGHNT and CDR2 YYREEE come from the germline V gene (reference sequence). The CDR3 sequence is 16 residues long. With 6 bases removed from V and 1 base from J, the gap between germline ends came to 17 bases. CDR3 amino acids: CASIRDPSSSYNEQFF. The CDR3 coding sequence is TGTGCCAGCATTCGGGACCCTTCGAGTTCCTACAATGAGCAGTTCTTC.

V and J are TRBV27 and TRBJ2-6; D assignment may be TRBD1 or TRBD2 (5 bases each). Germline CDR1 reads MNHEY; CDR2 reads SMNVEV (reference sequence). This CDR3 spans 16 amino acids. V lost 4 bases and J lost 0, with 10 bases in between. The CDR3 bases are TGTGCCAGCAGTTCGGGACGCCTCTCTGGGGCCAACGTCCTGACTTTC. It codes for CASSSGRLSGANVLTF.

The CDR3 nucleotides are TGCAGCGTTGATGGAGGACTAGCGGAGGGCTCCTACAATGAGCAGTTCTTC. Translated: CSVDGGLAEGSYNEQFF. This sequence joins TRBV29-1 and TRBJ2-1; 10 bases fit TRBD2. CDR1 is SQVTM and CDR2 is ANQGSEA in the germline V gene. This CDR3 is built from 17 residues. J gave up 0 bases and V 3 bases, and 8 bases lay outside the gene matches.